A selection of T cell receptor beta chains follows, all from one sample in a study of blood T cell repertoires in COVID-19. The method was immunoSEQ multiplex PCR; TCRdb's version includes in-frame clones alone and lacks a portion of them. The sample lists fewer than 400,000 clones, more than 70% occurring once. Sequencing used peripheral blood. These receptors came from a man aged 25-45 years with active or convalescent COVID-19. The CDR3 runs from the conserved cysteine through the conserved F or W.

cdr3_aa: CASSPAGSNTEAFF
v_call: TRBV18
j_call: TRBJ1-1

cdr3_aa: CASSLRQGPLEQFF
v_call: TRBV28
j_call: TRBJ2-1

cdr3_aa: CASSLTHKQYF
v_call: TRBV5-4
j_call: TRBJ2-7

cdr3_aa: CASSSSHRDYQMGEQFF
v_call: TRBV11-2
j_call: TRBJ2-1

cdr3_aa: CATIMVGGGNTGELFF
v_call: TRBV19
j_call: TRBJ2-2

cdr3_aa: CASRPRGALYSNQPQHF
v_call: TRBV27
j_call: TRBJ1-5

cdr3_aa: CASQPDGLGSPLHF
v_call: TRBV19
j_call: TRBJ1-6

cdr3_aa: CSVVGTSGVWADTQYF
v_call: TRBV29-1
j_call: TRBJ2-3

cdr3_aa: CASSPTQRSNVLTF
v_call: TRBV27
j_call: TRBJ2-6

cdr3_aa: CASSLPSTDTQYF
v_call: TRBV5-1
j_call: TRBJ2-3

cdr3_aa: CASSIVGSNQPQHF
v_call: TRBV19
j_call: TRBJ1-5

cdr3_aa: CASSYSHWGQGVHTEAFF
v_call: TRBV6-2/TRBV6-3
j_call: TRBJ1-1

cdr3_aa: CASSQVPGLAGGRGEQFF
v_call: TRBV3-1/TRBV3-2
j_call: TRBJ2-1

cdr3_aa: CASSFRTSGRYAIYEQYF
v_call: TRBV7-2
j_call: TRBJ2-7

cdr3_aa: CASSPEGRTYEQYF
v_call: TRBV9
j_call: TRBJ2-7

cdr3_aa: CASSRGGGTDTQYF
v_call: TRBV4-1
j_call: TRBJ2-3

cdr3_aa: CAISGTGRYEQYF
v_call: TRBV10-3
j_call: TRBJ2-7

cdr3_aa: CSDHRNYGYTF
v_call: TRBV29-1
j_call: TRBJ1-2

cdr3_aa: CASSPRTGEGNTIYF
v_call: TRBV4-3
j_call: TRBJ1-3

cdr3_aa: CASSPRRDPGLGAFF
v_call: TRBV11-2
j_call: TRBJ1-1

cdr3_aa: CASSRVAGPTQHF
v_call: TRBV6-5
j_call: TRBJ1-5

cdr3_aa: CASSLYYEQYF
v_call: TRBV7-3
j_call: TRBJ2-7

cdr3_aa: CAWSVQGIGNTIYF
v_call: TRBV30
j_call: TRBJ1-3